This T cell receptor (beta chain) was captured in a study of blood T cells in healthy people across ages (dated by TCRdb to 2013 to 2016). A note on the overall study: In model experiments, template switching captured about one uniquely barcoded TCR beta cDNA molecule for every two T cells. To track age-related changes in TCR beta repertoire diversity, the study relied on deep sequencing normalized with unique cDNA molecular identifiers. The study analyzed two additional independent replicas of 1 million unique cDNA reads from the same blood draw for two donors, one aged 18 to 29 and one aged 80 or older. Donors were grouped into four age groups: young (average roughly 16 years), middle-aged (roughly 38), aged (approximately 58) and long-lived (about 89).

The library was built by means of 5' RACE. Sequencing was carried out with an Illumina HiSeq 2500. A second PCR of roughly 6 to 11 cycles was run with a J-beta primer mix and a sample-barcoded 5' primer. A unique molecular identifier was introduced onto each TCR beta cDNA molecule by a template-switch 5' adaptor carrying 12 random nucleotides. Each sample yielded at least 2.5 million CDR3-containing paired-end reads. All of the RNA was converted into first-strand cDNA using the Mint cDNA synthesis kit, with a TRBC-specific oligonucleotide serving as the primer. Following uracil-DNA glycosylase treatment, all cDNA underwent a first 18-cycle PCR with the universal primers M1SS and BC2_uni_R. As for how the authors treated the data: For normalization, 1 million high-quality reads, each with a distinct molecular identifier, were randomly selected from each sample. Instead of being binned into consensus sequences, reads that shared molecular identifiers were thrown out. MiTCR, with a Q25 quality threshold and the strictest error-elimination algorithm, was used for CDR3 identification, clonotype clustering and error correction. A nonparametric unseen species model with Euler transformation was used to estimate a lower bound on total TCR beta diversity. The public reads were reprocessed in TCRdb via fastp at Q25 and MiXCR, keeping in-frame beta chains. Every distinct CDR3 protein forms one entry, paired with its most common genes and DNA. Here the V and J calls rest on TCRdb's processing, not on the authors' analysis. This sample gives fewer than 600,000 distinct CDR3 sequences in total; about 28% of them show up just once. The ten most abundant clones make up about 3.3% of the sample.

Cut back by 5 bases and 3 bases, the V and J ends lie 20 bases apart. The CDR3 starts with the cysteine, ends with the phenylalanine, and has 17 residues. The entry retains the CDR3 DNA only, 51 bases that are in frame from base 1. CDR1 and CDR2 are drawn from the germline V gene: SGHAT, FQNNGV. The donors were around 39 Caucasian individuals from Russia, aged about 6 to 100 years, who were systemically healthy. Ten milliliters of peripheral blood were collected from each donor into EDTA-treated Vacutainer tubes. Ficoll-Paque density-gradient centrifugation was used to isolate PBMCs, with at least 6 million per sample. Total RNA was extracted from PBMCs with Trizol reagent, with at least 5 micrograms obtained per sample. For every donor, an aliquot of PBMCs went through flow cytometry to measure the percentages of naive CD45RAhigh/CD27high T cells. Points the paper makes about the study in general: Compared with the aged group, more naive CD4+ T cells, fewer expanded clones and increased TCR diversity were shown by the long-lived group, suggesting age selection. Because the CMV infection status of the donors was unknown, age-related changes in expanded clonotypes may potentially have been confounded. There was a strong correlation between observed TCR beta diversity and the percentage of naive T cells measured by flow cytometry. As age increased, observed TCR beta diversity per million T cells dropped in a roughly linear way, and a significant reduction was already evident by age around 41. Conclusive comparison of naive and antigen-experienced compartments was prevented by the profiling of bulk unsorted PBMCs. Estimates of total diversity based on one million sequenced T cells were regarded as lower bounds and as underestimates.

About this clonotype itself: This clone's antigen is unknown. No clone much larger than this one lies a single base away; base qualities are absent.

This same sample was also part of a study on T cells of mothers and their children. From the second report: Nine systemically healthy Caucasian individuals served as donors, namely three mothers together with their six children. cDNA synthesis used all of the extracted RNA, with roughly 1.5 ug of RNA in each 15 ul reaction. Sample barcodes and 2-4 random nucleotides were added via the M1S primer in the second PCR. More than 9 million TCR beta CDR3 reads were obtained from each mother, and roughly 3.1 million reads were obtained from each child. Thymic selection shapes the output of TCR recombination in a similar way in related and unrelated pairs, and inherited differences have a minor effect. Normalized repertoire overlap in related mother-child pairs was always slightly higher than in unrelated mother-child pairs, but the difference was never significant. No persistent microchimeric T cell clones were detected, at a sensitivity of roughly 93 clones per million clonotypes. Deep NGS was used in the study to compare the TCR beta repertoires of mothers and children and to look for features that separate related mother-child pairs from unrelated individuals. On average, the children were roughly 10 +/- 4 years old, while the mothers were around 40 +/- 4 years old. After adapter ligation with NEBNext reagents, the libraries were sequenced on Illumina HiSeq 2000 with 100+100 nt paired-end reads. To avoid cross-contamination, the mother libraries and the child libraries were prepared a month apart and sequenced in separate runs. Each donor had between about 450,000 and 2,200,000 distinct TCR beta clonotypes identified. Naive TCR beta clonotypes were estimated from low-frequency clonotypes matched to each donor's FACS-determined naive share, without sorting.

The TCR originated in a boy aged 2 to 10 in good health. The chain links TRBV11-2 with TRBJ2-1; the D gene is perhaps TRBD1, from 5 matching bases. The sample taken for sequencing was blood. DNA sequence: TGTGCCAGCAGCATTATGGGGCTCGGCTCCGGCTACAATGAGCAGTTCTTC. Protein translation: CASSIMGLGSGYNEQFF.